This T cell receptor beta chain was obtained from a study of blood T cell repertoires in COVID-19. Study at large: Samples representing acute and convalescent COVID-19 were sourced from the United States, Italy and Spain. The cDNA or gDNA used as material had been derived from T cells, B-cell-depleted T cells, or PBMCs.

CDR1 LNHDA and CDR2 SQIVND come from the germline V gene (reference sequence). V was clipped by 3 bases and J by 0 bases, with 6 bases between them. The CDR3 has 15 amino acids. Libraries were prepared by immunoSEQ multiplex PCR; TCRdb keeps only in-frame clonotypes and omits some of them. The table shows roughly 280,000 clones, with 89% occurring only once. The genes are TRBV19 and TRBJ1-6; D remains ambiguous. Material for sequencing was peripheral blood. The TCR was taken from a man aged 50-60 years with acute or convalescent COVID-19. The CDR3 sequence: CASSIEVSYNSPLHF. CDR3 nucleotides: TGTGCCAGTAGTATTGAGGTCTCCTATAATTCACCCCTCCACTTT.